The entry that follows covers one TCR beta chain sequence. A junction boundary mismatches the germline segment, possibly from a read error. These data belong to a study of cytomegalovirus exposure and HLA in healthy donors. Germline V gene lookup returns CDR1 SNHLY and CDR2 FYNNEI. This CDR3 comprises 13 residues. The PCR ran on 60 Vbeta and 13 Jbeta primers. Data came from immunoSEQ multiplex PCR; TCRdb stores just in-frame clones and leaves some out. The sample holds some 130,000 clones, about 78% seen once. The source is a female donor in good health and CMV-seronegative. The V and J genes are TRBV2 and TRBJ2-5; D is possibly TRBD2 (5 bases). Input material: PBMCs. CDR3 residues: CASSVEGPEAQYF. The CDR3 region has the DNA TGTGCCAGCAGTGTCGAGGGCCCAGAGGCCCAGTACTTC.